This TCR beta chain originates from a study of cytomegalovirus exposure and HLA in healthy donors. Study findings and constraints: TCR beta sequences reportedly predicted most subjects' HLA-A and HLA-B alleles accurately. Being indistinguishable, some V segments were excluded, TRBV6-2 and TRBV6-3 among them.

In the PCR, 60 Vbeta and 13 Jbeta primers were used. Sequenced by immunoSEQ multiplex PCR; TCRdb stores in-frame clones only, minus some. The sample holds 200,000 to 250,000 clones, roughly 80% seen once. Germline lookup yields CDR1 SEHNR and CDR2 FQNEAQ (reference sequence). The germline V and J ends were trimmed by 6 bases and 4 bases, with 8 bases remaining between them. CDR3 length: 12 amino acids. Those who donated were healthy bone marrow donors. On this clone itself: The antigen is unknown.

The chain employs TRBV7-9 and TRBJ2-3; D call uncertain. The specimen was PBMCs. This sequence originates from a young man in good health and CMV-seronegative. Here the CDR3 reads CASRTLADTQYF. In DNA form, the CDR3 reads TGTGCCAGCAGAACCTTAGCAGATACGCAGTATTTT.